What follows are 25 T cell receptor gamma chains derived from one specimen sequenced in a study of gamma delta lymphoproliferative disorders and STAT genes. TCRdb called clones from the multiplex PCR reads again using CATT. The repertoire has 2,500 to 3,000 gamma-chain clones, 8.2% of them found once; the top ten carry less than 20%. Sequencing used genomic DNA taken from PBMCs of patients and controls. The source material was blood. Source of these receptors: a human donor in good health.

In its sample, this clone is medium-sized. The chain's CDR3 is CATWDGNEKLF. The CDR3 DNA reads as TGTGCCACCTGGGATGGTAATGAGAAACTCTTT. The chain uses TRGV4 and TRGJ1 or TRGJ2. The J gene, not given by TCRdb, was assigned here from a germline match of the nucleotide sequence. The CDR3 runs 11 residues. Germline CDR1 EGSTGY, CDR2 YDSYTSSV. V shed 1 base, J shed 11 bases, and the junction held 5 bases outside the gene matches.

This clone qualifies as medium-sized. CDR3 sequence reads: CATWMSKLF. The CDR3 DNA reads TGTGCCACCTGGATGAGTAAACTCTTT. The J gene was not called, though the V gene is TRGV8. Germline-derived CDR1 and CDR2 are VENAVY and YDSYNSRV. The CDR3 covers 9 residues.

By share, this clone counts as medium-sized. In the same sample, other DNA sequences code for this CDR3. The gene calls are TRGV4 and TRGJ1 or TRGJ2. No J gene was available from TCRdb, and it was assigned here by a germline match of the DNA. The CDR3 length is 12 residues. J was trimmed by 0 bases and V by 4 bases; bases with no gene match: 0. CDR1 EGSTGY and CDR2 YDSYTSSV come from the germline V gene. The CDR3 DNA follows: TGTGCCACCTGGGAGAATTATTATAAGAAACTCTTT. As protein: CATWENYYKKLF.

Relative to its sample, this clone is medium-sized. The V call is TRGV11, the J call TRGJ1 or TRGJ2. The J gene, missing from TCRdb, was assigned here through DNA to germline matching. TRGV11 belongs to the ORF category, with a function that is uncertain. The CDR3 length is 18 residues. With 0 bases clipped from V and 0 bases from J, the junction kept 11 bases outside the gene matches. CDR3 in amino acids: CACWIRHVRGPNYYKKLF. CDR3 sequence (DNA): TGTGCCTGCTGGATTAGGCACGTGAGGGGCCCGAATTATTATAAGAAACTCTTT.

By share, this clone counts as medium-sized. No J gene call was made, and the V gene is TRGV10. TRGV10 is reported as an ORF; its role is uncertain. This CDR3 has 10 residues. CDR3 sequence reads: CAAWDYTVLF. CDR3 in DNA: TGTGCTGCGTGGGATTATACTGTCCTCTTT.

This clone is deemed medium-sized. The chain has TRGV5 and TRGJ1 or TRGJ2. The J gene comes from matching the DNA to germline here; TCRdb lacks it. Trimming removed 3 bases from V and 5 bases from J; junction bases left unmatched: 7. The CDR3 is made up of 13 amino acids. Looked up from germline, CDR1 is VINAFY and CDR2 is YDVSNSKD. The CDR3 DNA reads TGTGCCACCTGGGACGTTGAGCATTATAAGAAACTCTTT. Translation gives CATWDVEHYKKLF.

This clone is classed as medium-sized. The gene calls are TRGV9 and TRGJ1 or TRGJ2. Here the J gene was assigned by germline matching of the DNA, as TCRdb has none. J gave up 5 bases and V 4 bases, and 5 bases lay outside the gene matches. The germline CDR1 and CDR2 sequences are GITISATS and ISYDGTV (reference sequence). The CDR3 is 12 residues long. Here the CDR3 DNA reads TGTGCCTTGTGGGATCCTAATTATAAGAAACTCTTT. Its protein product is CALWDPNYKKLF.

This clone is termed medium-sized. CDR3: CATWDGGDYKKLF. CDR3 DNA sequence: TGTGCCACCTGGGATGGGGGGGATTATAAGAAACTCTTT. The chain employs TRGV4 and TRGJ1 or TRGJ2. Assignment of the J gene here rests on matching the DNA to germline, because TCRdb gives none. Germline V gene lookup returns CDR1 EGSTGY and CDR2 YDSYTSSV. V lost 0 bases and J lost 5; bases outside the gene matches: 4. CDR3 length: 13 amino acids.

By its share, this clone is medium-sized (0.01 to 0.1%). The V and J genes are TRGV2 and TRGJ1 or TRGJ2. Here the J gene was assigned by germline matching of the DNA, as TCRdb has none. The germline gives CDR1 EGSNGY, CDR2 YDSYNSKV. The CDR3 runs 12 residues. V lost 0 bases and J lost 9; bases outside the gene matches: 5. Here the CDR3 DNA reads TGTGCCACCTGGGACGGGTCTTCTAAGAAACTCTTT. Translation: CATWDGSSKKLF.

By sample fraction, this clone is medium-sized (0.01 to 0.1%). The rearrangement joins TRGV2 to TRGJ1 or TRGJ2. The J gene is absent in TCRdb and was assigned here via DNA matching to germline. The germline V gene has CDR1 EGSNGY and CDR2 YDSYNSKV. The CDR3 loop spans 15 amino acids. With 3 bases clipped from V and 1 base from J, the junction kept 9 bases outside the gene matches. CDR3 sequence: CATWDLAKNYYKKLF. Here the CDR3 DNA reads TGTGCCACCTGGGACCTAGCTAAAAATTATTATAAGAAACTCTTT.

This clone is deemed medium-sized (0.01 to 0.1%). The same CDR3 arises from other DNA sequences in this sample as well. V is TRGV2 and J is TRGJP2. The J gene was missing in TCRdb and was found by matching the end of the DNA to germline. V gave up 1 base and J gave up 2 bases; unmatched junction bases: 1. The CDR3 extends over 14 amino acids. Germline V CDR1 and CDR2: EGSNGY, YDSYNSKV. Here the CDR3 reads CATWDGSSDWIKTF. In nucleotides, the CDR3 is TGTGCCACCTGGGACGGAAGTAGTGATTGGATCAAGACGTTT.

In its sample, this clone was seen many times. The V call is TRGV4, the J call TRGJ1 or TRGJ2. Trimming took 9 bases from V and 5 from J; bases not matched to a gene: 4. The CDR3 has 10 residues. CDR1 and CDR2 from the germline V gene are EGSTGY and YDSYTSSV. This chain's CDR3 is CATPNYKKLF. The CDR3, as DNA: TGTGCCACCCCCAATTATAAGAAACTCTTT.

By proportion, this clone is medium-sized. V and J are TRGV9 and TRGJ1 or TRGJ2. The J gene, not given by TCRdb, was assigned here from a germline match of the nucleotide sequence. Germline-derived CDR1 and CDR2 are GITISATS and ISYDGTV (reference sequence). CDR3 length: 12 amino acids. Unmatched junction bases numbered 3, after V lost 1 base and J lost 6 bases. CDR3 DNA: TGTGCCTTGTGGGAGGTTTGTTATAAGAAACTCTTT. Amino acids: CALWEVCYKKLF.

This clone counts as medium-sized. V is TRGV8 and J is TRGJ1 or TRGJ2. Germline matching of the DNA provided the J gene here, since TCRdb leaves it blank. Per the germline V gene, CDR1 is VENAVY and CDR2 is YDSYNSRV. The CDR3 runs to 13 residues. J lost 7 bases, V lost 2 bases, and 8 bases had no gene match. CDR3 in DNA: TGTGCCACCTGGGATAAATACAACTATAAGAAACTCTTT. Protein sequence: CATWDKYNYKKLF.

V gene TRGV11 combines with J gene TRGJP. TCRdb lists no J gene, so it was determined here by aligning the DNA to germline. Being an ORF, TRGV11 has a function that is uncertain. This CDR3 comprises 15 residues. The V and J ends lost 6 bases and 6 bases, in that order; junction bases with no gene match: 2. This chain's CDR3 is CACWISELGKKIKVF. For the CDR3, the DNA is TGTGCCTGCTGGATTTCAGAGTTGGGCAAAAAAATCAAGGTATTT.

By sample fraction, this clone is medium-sized (0.01 to 0.1%). This chain uses TRGV2 with TRGJ1 or TRGJ2. TCRdb lists no J gene, so it was determined here by aligning the DNA to germline. V gave up 0 bases and J gave up 2 bases; unmatched junction bases: 4. The CDR3 is made up of 14 amino acids. Germline V gene lookup returns CDR1 EGSNGY and CDR2 YDSYNSKV. CDR3 coding DNA: TGTGCCACCTGGGACGGGCCCTATTATTATAAGAAACTCTTT. Translation: CATWDGPYYYKKLF.

This clone is medium-sized in the sample. This CDR3 is CATWVDPGWFKIF. The CDR3 coding sequence is TGTGCCACCTGGGTCGACCCTGGTTGGTTCAAGATATTT. The chain recombines TRGV4 with TRGJP1. TCRdb records no J gene; here it was assigned by comparing the DNA to germline. This CDR3 comprises 13 residues. V was pared by 5 bases and J by 6 bases, with 6 bases of the junction left unmatched. Germline V CDR1 and CDR2: EGSTGY, YDSYTSSV.

This clone appeared a few times. The V gene is TRGV3, the J gene TRGJ1 or TRGJ2. As TCRdb names no J gene, one was assigned here on the basis of a DNA match to germline. This CDR3 contains 11 residues. Germline V CDR1 and CDR2: VTNTFY, YDVSTARD (reference sequence). V dropped 9 bases and J dropped 3; count of bases not matched to a gene: 5. CDR3 residues: CATPSYYKKLF. CDR3 nucleotides: TGTGCCACCCCGAGTTATTATAAGAAACTCTTT.

Within the sample, this clone is medium-sized (0.01 to 0.1%). Other nucleotide sequences in the sample specify the same CDR3. This chain links TRGV10 with TRGJ1 or TRGJ2. Since TCRdb gives no J gene, matching the DNA to germline was used here to assign it. TRGV10 is identified as an open reading frame with a role that is uncertain. The junction had 4 bases not matched to a gene; V was cut back by 8 bases and J by 5 bases. CDR3 size: 11 residues. The CDR3 nucleotides are TGTGCTGCGTGGGAGGATTATAAGAAACTCTTT. Its protein is CAAWEDYKKLF.

This clone is classed as medium-sized. Other DNA sequences in this sample translate to the same CDR3. V is TRGV8 and J is TRGJ1 or TRGJ2. The J gene, not given by TCRdb, was assigned here from a germline match of the nucleotide sequence. V shed 1 base and J 4 bases; nucleotides not matched to a gene: 4. This CDR3 contains 13 residues. From germline, CDR1 is VENAVY and CDR2 YDSYNSRV. The CDR3 loop reads CATWDRRYYKKLF. CDR3 nucleotides: TGTGCCACCTGGGATAGAAGGTATTATAAGAAACTCTTT.

Judged by abundance, this clone is medium-sized (0.01 to 0.1%). The same CDR3 is also encoded by other DNA sequences in this sample. The rearrangement uses TRGV10 and TRGJP1. In the absence of a J gene in TCRdb, the DNA was matched to germline to assign it here. TRGV10 counts as an open reading frame of uncertain function. There are 14 residues in the CDR3. V shed 8 bases, J shed 2 bases, and the junction held 6 bases outside the gene matches. The CDR3 DNA reads TGTGCTGCGTGGGATTTAACCACTGGTTGGTTCAAGATATTT. The encoded protein is CAAWDLTTGWFKIF.

This clone occurred many times. The chain joins TRGV9 to TRGJ1 or TRGJ2. The J gene, not given by TCRdb, was assigned here from a germline match of the nucleotide sequence. This CDR3 contains 13 residues. Germline values: CDR1 GITISATS, CDR2 ISYDGTV (reference sequence). V shed 2 bases and J 6 bases; nucleotides not matched to a gene: 7. The CDR3 sequence is CALWEGVSYKKLF. In DNA, the CDR3 is TGTGCCTTGTGGGAGGGGGTAAGTTATAAGAAACTCTTT.

This clone is medium-sized in the sample. V is TRGV4 and J is TRGJ1 or TRGJ2. No J gene was available from TCRdb, and it was assigned here by a germline match of the DNA. Trimming at V came to 4 bases and at J to 2 bases, leaving 2 bases not matched to a gene. The CDR3 totals 12 residues. Germline assignment: CDR1 EGSTGY and CDR2 YDSYTSSV. Here the CDR3 DNA reads TGTGCCACCTGGGACCATTATTATAAGAAACTCTTT. It is translated as CATWDHYYKKLF.

On this clone itself: The limits of the CDR3 on the DNA are not certain, so only TCRdb's listed CDR3 is given. The V gene is listed as TRGV11; no J gene was called. TRGV11 is marked as an open reading frame, function uncertain. The CDR3 is 14 amino acids in total, end residues counted. The CDR3 sequence: CTTVPAGYYYKKLF.

This clone was seen repeatedly, ten times or more. This chain connects TRGV9 to TRGJ1 or TRGJ2. Germline matching of the DNA provided the J gene here, since TCRdb leaves it blank. Germline loops: CDR1 GITISATS, CDR2 ISYDGTV (reference sequence). There are 11 residues in the CDR3. The junction had 4 bases not matched to a gene; V was cut back by 0 bases and J by 11 bases. CDR3 amino acids: CALWEVIQKLF. CDR3 nucleotides: TGTGCCTTGTGGGAGGTGATTCAGAAACTCTTT.